The next 8 T cell receptor beta chains were all read from a single sample in a study of blood T cell repertoires in COVID-19. Profiling relied on immunoSEQ multiplex PCR, and the TCRdb table lists in-frame clones only, not all of them. Among about 370,000 clones listed, around 89% were seen once. The sequenced material came from peripheral blood. All receptors derive from a woman in her twenties or thirties with COVID-19, enrolled during active disease.

The genes are TRBV4-1 and TRBJ2-7; 7 nucleotides align to TRBD1. CDR3 length equals 16 residues. Germline CDR1 and CDR2: MGHRA and YSYEKL. V gave up 0 bases and J gave up 5 bases; unmatched junction bases: 10. This CDR3 is CASSQDPKRGLNEQYV. In DNA, the CDR3 is TGCGCCAGCAGCCAAGATCCCAAGAGGGGGCTCAACGAGCAGTACGTC.

This chain joins TRBV5-4 and TRBJ2-5; 7 bases line up with TRBD1. Germline lookup yields CDR1 SGHNT and CDR2 YYREEE (reference sequence). This CDR3 is built from 14 residues. V trimming: 2 bases; J trimming: 2 bases; junction bases outside the gene matches: 3. As DNA, the CDR3 is TGTGCCAGCAGCTTCCGGGACAGACAAGAGACCCAGTACTTC. This encodes CASSFRDRQETQYF.

The chain has TRBV7-9 and TRBJ2-1, with D possibly TRBD1 on 6 matching bases. The CDR3 spans 16 residues. The V gene's germline CDR1 is SEHNR and CDR2 FQNEAQ (reference sequence). V shed 6 bases and J shed 4 bases, with 19 bases lying between them. The DNA of the CDR3 is TGTGCCAGCAGTCTAAAGGGTGGGGGCCCTTACAATGAGCAGTTCTTC. This sequence encodes CASSLKGGGPYNEQFF.

This chain connects TRBV29-1 to TRBJ1-4; 7 positions agree with TRBD1. The junction had 3 bases not matched to a gene; V was cut back by 0 bases and J by 5 bases. Germline CDR1 SQVTM, CDR2 ANQGSEA. There are 14 residues in the CDR3. The CDR3 is CSVEEGRGNEKLFF. For the CDR3, the DNA is TGCAGCGTTGAAGAAGGCAGGGGGAATGAAAAACTGTTTTTT.

This chain connects TRBV6-5 to TRBJ2-7; possible D gene TRBD1, 6 bases. Between the trimmed V and J ends, which lost 8 bases and 5 bases, there was a span of 16 bases. CDR1 is MNHEY, CDR2 SVGAGI, per germline. This CDR3 spans 13 amino acids. CDR3: CASSWQGINEQYV. The CDR3 region has the DNA TGTGCCAGCTCCTGGCAGGGGATCAACGAGCAGTACGTC.

This chain joins TRBV10-3 and TRBJ2-3; 9 bases align to TRBD1. V lost 5 bases and J lost 8; bases outside the gene matches: 14. The CDR3 totals 16 residues. The germline V gene encodes CDR1 ENHRY and CDR2 SYGVKD. The CDR3 coding sequence is TGTGCCATCAGTCGGGACAGGGAAGGGGAACAGGGTACGCAGTATTTT. Residues: CAISRDREGEQGTQYF.

The V and J genes are TRBV9 and TRBJ2-2, with TRBD2 identical over 11 bases. The CDR3 totals 15 residues. Germline-derived CDR1 and CDR2 are SGDLS and YYNGEE. Unmatched junction bases numbered 3, after V lost 4 bases and J lost 4 bases. The CDR3 region is CASSPSGRITGELFF. CDR3 bases: TGTGCCAGCAGCCCTAGCGGGAGGATCACCGGGGAGCTGTTTTTT.

The V gene is TRBV24-1, the J gene TRBJ1-3, with 9 bases identical to TRBD1. Germline CDR1 KGHDR, CDR2 SFDVKD. J lost 1 base, V lost 5 bases, and 8 bases had no gene match. CDR3 size: 17 residues. The CDR3 region has the DNA TGTGCCACCAGTGGGCCGGGACAGGGAAGGTCTGGAAACACCATATATTTT. It is translated as CATSGPGQGRSGNTIYF.